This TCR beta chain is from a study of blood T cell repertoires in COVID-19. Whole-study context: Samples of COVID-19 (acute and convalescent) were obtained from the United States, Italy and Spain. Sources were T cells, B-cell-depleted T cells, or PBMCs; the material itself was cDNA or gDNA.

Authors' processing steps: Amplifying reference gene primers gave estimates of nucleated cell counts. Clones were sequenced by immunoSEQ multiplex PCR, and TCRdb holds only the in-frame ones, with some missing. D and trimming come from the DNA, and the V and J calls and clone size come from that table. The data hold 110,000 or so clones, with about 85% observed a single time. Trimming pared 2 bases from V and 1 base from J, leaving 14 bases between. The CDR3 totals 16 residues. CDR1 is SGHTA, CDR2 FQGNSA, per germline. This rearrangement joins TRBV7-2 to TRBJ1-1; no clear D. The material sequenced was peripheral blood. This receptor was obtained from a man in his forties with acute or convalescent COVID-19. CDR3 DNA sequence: TGTGCCAGCAGCTTAAAGTCAGTGGCGGCGAACACTGAAGCTTTCTTT. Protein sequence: CASSLKSVAANTEAFF.